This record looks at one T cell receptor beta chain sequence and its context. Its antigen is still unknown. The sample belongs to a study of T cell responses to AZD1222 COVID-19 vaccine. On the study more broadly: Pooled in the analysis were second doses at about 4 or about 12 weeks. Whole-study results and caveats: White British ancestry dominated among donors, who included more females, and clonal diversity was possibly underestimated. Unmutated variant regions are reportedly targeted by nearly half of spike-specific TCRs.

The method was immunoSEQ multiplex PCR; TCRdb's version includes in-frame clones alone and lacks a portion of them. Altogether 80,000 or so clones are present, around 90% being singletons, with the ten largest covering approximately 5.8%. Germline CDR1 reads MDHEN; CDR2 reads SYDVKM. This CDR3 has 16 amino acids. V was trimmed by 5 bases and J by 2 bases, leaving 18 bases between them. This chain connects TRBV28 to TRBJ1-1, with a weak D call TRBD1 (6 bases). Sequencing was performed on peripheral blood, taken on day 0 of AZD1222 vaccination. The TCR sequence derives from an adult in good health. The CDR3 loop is CASSPPGSRGNTEAFF. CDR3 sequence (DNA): TGTGCCAGCAGTCCGCCGGGGAGCAGGGGAAACACTGAAGCTTTCTTT. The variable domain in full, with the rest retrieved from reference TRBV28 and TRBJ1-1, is DVKVTQSSRYLVKRTGEKVFLECVQDMDHENMFWYRQDPGLGLRLIYFSYDVKMKEKGDIPEGYSVSREKKERFSLILESASTNQTSMYLCASSPPGSRGNTEAFFGQGTRLTVV.